One sample yielded the 18 T cell receptor beta chains listed below, sequenced in a study of cytomegalovirus exposure and HLA in healthy donors (dated by TCRdb to the late 2010s). Library construction relied on the immunoSEQ multiplex PCR assay. TCRdb re-hosts the immuneACCESS table, in-frame sequences only. Its copies lack some clones; in the studies checked, an unresolved V gene accounts for under half of them, and the cause for the rest is not known. For this sample there are around 120,000 clones; 70% to 90% appear just once. The ten biggest clones cover 1.5% to 2% of the sample. The source material was PBMCs. The receptors stem from a man between 18 and 29 years old in good health and CMV-seronegative.

The J gene is TRBJ1-1, the V gene TRBV5-1; TRBD1 matches at 8 bases. The CDR3 runs to 16 residues. Germline-derived CDR1 and CDR2 are SGHRS and YFSETQ. V trimming: 4 bases; J trimming: 1 base; junction bases outside the gene matches: 9. The CDR3 DNA reads as TGCGCCAGCAGCCACCTACCGGGACAGGAGAACACTGAAGCTTTCTTT. Translation gives CASSHLPGQENTEAFF.

J is TRBJ2-5 and V is TRBV27; D not certain. There are 15 residues in the CDR3. Germline-derived CDR1 and CDR2 are MNHEY and SMNVEV (reference sequence). The V gene lost 3 bases and the J gene lost 4 bases, with 15 bases spanning the gap. CDR3 coding DNA: TGTGCCAGCAGTTTTTCCATCGGAGCTTCAGAGACCCAGTACTTC. Residues: CASSFSIGASETQYF.

This chain uses TRBV2 with TRBJ2-7; TRBD1 matches 7 bases. Trimming cost V 7 bases and J 2 bases; bases outside gene matches: 5. The CDR3 is made up of 13 amino acids. From germline, CDR1 is SNHLY and CDR2 FYNNEI. The CDR3 nucleotides are TGTGCCAGCATAGGACAGGCCACCTACGAGCAGTACTTC. It yields the protein CASIGQATYEQYF.

V gene TRBV10-1 combines with J gene TRBJ2-3; TRBD2 is a possible D gene (6 bases). Germline CDR1 WNHNN, CDR2 SYGVQD (reference sequence). The CDR3 is 13 residues long. Trimming removed 4 bases from V and 5 bases from J, with 10 bases in between. The DNA of the CDR3 is TGCGCCAGCAGTGGACTAGGTGTAGATACGCAGTATTTT. Its protein is CASSGLGVDTQYF.

This chain joins TRBV4-1 and TRBJ2-7, with a tentative D call TRBD1 (5 bases). Germline V gene lookup returns CDR1 MGHRA and CDR2 YSYEKL. The CDR3 sequence is 15 residues long. V lost 0 bases and J 3 bases, leaving 12 bases between the germline ends. CDR3 amino acids: CASSQDSGPLYEQYF. CDR3 coding DNA: TGCGCCAGCAGCCAAGATTCAGGGCCCCTCTACGAGCAGTACTTC.

The V call is TRBV5-6, the J call TRBJ1-6; TRBD1 aligns across 8 bases. The CDR3 extends over 15 amino acids. The V and J ends lost 2 bases and 10 bases, in that order; junction bases with no gene match: 8. CDR1 SGHDT and CDR2 YYEEEE come from the germline V gene. Written as DNA, the CDR3 is TGTGCCAGCAGCTTAGAGGACAGGGATTACTCACCCCTCCACTTT. As protein: CASSLEDRDYSPLHF.

This chain links TRBV6-5 with TRBJ2-7; TRBD1 matches 7 bases. CDR1 is MNHEY, CDR2 SVGAGI, per germline. CDR3 length: 15 amino acids. After removal of 6 bases from V and 2 bases from J, the junction contained 10 bases not matched to a gene. The CDR3 nucleotides are TGTGCCAGCAGCCGACGAGGGGGCGGCACCTACGAGCAGTACTTC. It yields the protein CASSRRGGGTYEQYF.

The CDR3 bases are TGTGCCAGCAGGGACCCTAGCGGGAGGGTCCACGAGCAGTACTTC. This encodes CASRDPSGRVHEQYF. The genes are TRBV28 and TRBJ2-7; 12 nucleotides align to TRBD2. This CDR3 contains 15 residues. With V trimmed by 6 bases and J by 5 bases, 8 bases remained unmatched. Germline V gives CDR1 MDHEN, CDR2 SYDVKM. The full variable domain, rest sourced from reference TRBV28 and TRBJ2-7, is DVKVTQSSRYLVKRTGEKVFLECVQDMDHENMFWYRQDPGLGLRLIYFSYDVKMKEKGDIPEGYSVSREKKERFSLILESASTNQTSMYLCASRDPSGRVHEQYFGPGTRLTVT.

V and J are TRBV4-3 and TRBJ2-7; possibly TRBD1 for D (6 bases). Germline lookup yields CDR1 LGHNA and CDR2 YSLEER. Trimming pared 1 base from V and 1 base from J, leaving 11 bases between. The CDR3 loop spans 15 amino acids. DNA of the CDR3: TGCGCCAGCAGCCAAGCACTGGGGGCATCCTACGAGCAGTACTTC. Translation: CASSQALGASYEQYF.

The chain recombines TRBV11-2 with TRBJ1-2, with D possibly matching TRBD1 (6 bases). V was shortened by 1 base and J by 3 bases, with 12 bases between the two germline ends. The CDR3 extends over 15 amino acids. Germline assignment: CDR1 SGHAT and CDR2 FQNNGV. CDR3 nucleotides: TGTGCCAGCAGCTTAGGGGCAGGGGTGGACTATGGCTACACCTTC. Its translation: CASSLGAGVDYGYTF.

The CDR3 region has the DNA TGCGCCAGCAGCCGTCCTAGCGGGGGGGCATGGTCCGGGGAGCTGTTTTTT. Protein sequence: CASSRPSGGAWSGELFF. The V and J genes are TRBV4-1 and TRBJ2-2, with 12 bases identical to TRBD2. Germline CDR1 reads MGHRA; CDR2 reads YSYEKL. The CDR3 loop spans 17 amino acids. Trimming cost V 4 bases and J 6 bases; bases outside gene matches: 9.

J is TRBJ2-1 and V is TRBV7-9; D gene uncertain. V lost 0 bases and J 8 bases, leaving 2 bases between the germline ends. The germline V gene has CDR1 SEHNR and CDR2 FQNEAQ (reference sequence). The CDR3 runs 11 residues. This CDR3 is CASSLADEQFF. In DNA, the CDR3 is TGTGCCAGCAGCTTAGCCGATGAGCAGTTCTTC.

A single count supports this clone. V is TRBV5-5 and J is TRBJ2-5, with D perhaps matching TRBD2 (5 bases). V lost 5 bases, J lost 2 bases, and 16 bases lay in between. From germline, CDR1 is SGHKS and CDR2 YYEKEE (reference sequence). The CDR3 is 15 amino acids. The CDR3 coding sequence is TGTGCCAGCAGAACCAGGACGGAGGCGCAAGAGACCCAGTACTTC. It is translated as CASRTRTEAQETQYF.

The chain joins TRBV6-4 to TRBJ1-1, with unresolved D. Per germline, CDR1 MRHNA and CDR2 SNTAGT. Trimming pared 3 bases from V and 5 bases from J, leaving 10 bases between. The CDR3 runs to 13 residues. In DNA, the CDR3 is TGTGCCAGCAGTGAGAGAGAGTTTACTGAAGCTTTCTTT. It specifies CASSEREFTEAFF.

The rearrangement links TRBV5-6 to TRBJ2-7, with 7 bases that match TRBD2. V lost 7 bases, J lost 9 bases, and 22 bases stayed unmatched. The CDR3 sequence is 16 residues long. CDR1 and CDR2 (germline): SGHDT, YYEEEE. CDR3 coding DNA: TGTGCCAGCGACCTCCGAACCGGGACGCCCTCGGGAGGGCAGTACTTC. This encodes CASDLRTGTPSGGQYF. Full variable domain (missing parts from reference TRBV5-6 and TRBJ2-7): DAGVTQSPTHLIKTRGQQVTLRCSPKSGHDTVSWYQQALGQGPQFIFQYYEEEERQRGNFPDRFSGHQFPNYSSELNVNALLLGDSALYLCASDLRTGTPSGGQYFGPGTRLTVT.

V gene TRBV6-4 combines with J gene TRBJ1-4, with TRBD1 identical over 9 bases. This CDR3 spans 15 amino acids. Germline CDR1 MRHNA, CDR2 SNTAGT. Germline trimming cut 6 bases from V and 8 bases from J; bases unmatched to any gene: 10. This CDR3 is CASRASGTGSEKLFF. Here the CDR3 DNA reads TGTGCCAGCAGAGCATCCGGGACAGGGTCCGAAAAACTGTTTTTT.

The chain uses TRBV6-1 and TRBJ2-7; 8 bases are shared with TRBD2. V was clipped by 10 bases and J by 3 bases; unmatched bases: 14. Germline values: CDR1 MNHNS, CDR2 SASEGT. This CDR3 region has 15 residues. This chain's CDR3 is CAIEPLLAAHYEQYF. The CDR3 DNA follows: TGTGCCATCGAACCCCTACTAGCGGCCCACTACGAGCAGTACTTC.

The chain joins TRBV6-5 to TRBJ2-7, with 10 bases lining up with TRBD1. Germline lookup yields CDR1 MNHEY and CDR2 SVGAGI. The trim removed 8 bases at V and 6 bases at J, leaving 13 bases unmatched. The CDR3 loop spans 15 amino acids. The CDR3 DNA is TGTGCCAGCTCCTTCCGGGACAGGGGTCGATCCGAGCAGTACTTC. It is translated as CASSFRDRGRSEQYF.